This entry lists 27 T cell receptor beta chains sequenced from one sample in a study of identical twins. TCRdb analysed the 5' RACE reads with MiXCR anew, one entry per CDR3 protein. This table holds 600,000 to 800,000 distinct CDR3 sequences, less than 25% found once. These sequences were also reported in another study, on T cells expressing NK-cell markers.

Sample: PBMCs. The receptors here all came from a woman between 18 and 30 years old in good health.

This clonotype showed up just a few times. The chain recombines TRBV20-1 with TRBJ2-1; 7 bases are a match to TRBD2. Germline V lookup: CDR1 DFQATT, CDR2 SNEGSKA (reference sequence). V lost 5 bases and J lost 0; bases outside the gene matches: 4. The CDR3 is made up of 14 amino acids. In DNA form, the CDR3 reads TGCAGTGCTCGTCTAGCGGTCTCCTACAATGAGCAGTTCTTC. Translated: CSARLAVSYNEQFF.

The CDR3 here is CASSSKRLTPQHF. The CDR3 nucleotides are TGTGCCAGCAGCTCGAAACGTCTTACTCCCCAGCATTTT. The chain couples TRBV7-6 to TRBJ1-5; D remains ambiguous. Germline values: CDR1 SGHVS, CDR2 FNYEAQ. This CDR3 has 13 amino acids. The V end lost 4 bases, the J end lost 10 bases, and 14 bases lay between the germline ends.

This clonotype came up many times. V and J are TRBV12-3 or TRBV12-4 and TRBJ1-5, with a tentative D call TRBD1 (5 bases). Trimming took off 7 bases at V and 3 bases at J, with 10 bases between the two ends. The CDR3 consists of 13 residues. CDR3 nucleotides: TGTGCCAGCACGCAGGGAAACAATCAGCCCCAGCATTTT. Its protein is CASTQGNNQPQHF.

The chain links TRBV7-2 to TRBJ2-7; no clear D gene. This CDR3 spans 17 amino acids. V was shortened by 3 bases and J by 2 bases, with 20 bases between the two germline ends. CDR1 and CDR2 (germline): SGHTA, FQGNSA. CDR3 protein: CASSFYVSPESTYEQYF. In DNA, the CDR3 is TGTGCCAGCAGCTTTTATGTTTCGCCAGAGAGTACCTACGAGCAGTACTTC.

This clonotype was seen only a few times. V is TRBV6-5 and J is TRBJ1-5; no definite D call. The V and J ends lost 6 bases and 5 bases respectively, with 8 bases between them. The CDR3 loop spans 12 amino acids. The germline gives CDR1 MNHEY, CDR2 SVGAGI. The CDR3 DNA reads TGTGCCAGCAGCTCCCCCTATCAGCCCCAGCATTTT. Amino acids: CASSSPYQPQHF.

The chain combines TRBV12-3 or TRBV12-4 with TRBJ2-7; 7 bases are shared with TRBD2. The CDR3 length is 16 residues. The V segment lost 7 bases and the J segment 0 bases; nucleotides outside the gene matches: 12. In DNA, the CDR3 is TGTGCCAGCACCCCGTCTAGCGGACACACCTCCTACGAGCAGTACTTC. Protein sequence: CASTPSSGHTSYEQYF.

This clonotype was seen at least ten times. The CDR3 here is CASRRDANYGYTF. CDR3 DNA sequence: TGTGCCAGCAGGCGAGATGCTAACTATGGCTACACCTTC. This chain uses TRBV6-1 with TRBJ1-2; D not certain. This CDR3 spans 13 amino acids. Germline CDR1 reads MNHNS; CDR2 reads SASEGT. V was clipped by 6 bases and J by 0 bases, with 8 bases between them.

This clonotype showed up just a few times. The V and J genes are TRBV5-1 and TRBJ1-6; D not resolved. Germline lookup yields CDR1 SGHRS and CDR2 YFSETQ. V was pared by 6 bases and J by 7 bases, with 20 bases between. The CDR3 contains 16 residues. CDR3 in DNA: TGCGCCAGCACCCCATCAGTTTTAACGGAGAATTCACCCCTCCACTTT. Translation gives CASTPSVLTENSPLHF.

This clonotype appeared many times. V and J are TRBV4-3 and TRBJ2-1; 9 positions match TRBD1. Unmatched junction bases numbered 3, after V lost 3 bases and J lost 9 bases. CDR1 LGHNA and CDR2 YSLEER come from the germline V gene. This CDR3 contains 13 residues. CDR3 nucleotides: TGCGCCAGCAGCCAGGACAGGGGACGTGAGCAGTTCTTC. Translation: CASSQDRGREQFF.

The chain uses TRBV20-1 and TRBJ2-7; D may be TRBD1 (6 bases). This CDR3 comprises 13 residues. Germline CDR1 reads DFQATT; CDR2 reads SNEGSKA (reference sequence). The ends were cut back, 4 bases at V and 3 bases at J, with 13 bases in the middle. The CDR3 protein is CSAIRGSFYEQYF. CDR3 sequence (DNA): TGCAGTGCTATCAGGGGCTCTTTCTACGAGCAGTACTTC.

The chain uses TRBV12-3 or TRBV12-4 and TRBJ2-1; D gene unclear. V was clipped by 7 bases and J by 0 bases, with 13 bases between them. CDR3 length: 15 amino acids. The CDR3 here is CASNPSLSSYNEQFF. CDR3 DNA sequence: TGTGCCAGCAATCCCTCACTGAGCTCCTACAATGAGCAGTTCTTC.

This clonotype was found a few times. The chain employs TRBV5-1 and TRBJ2-5; D not certain. Germline CDR1 SGHRS, CDR2 YFSETQ. Trimming removed 7 bases from V and 2 bases from J, with 12 bases in between. The length of the CDR3 is 13 residues. The CDR3 spells CASYPQQQETQYF. In DNA, the CDR3 is TGCGCCAGCTATCCACAGCAACAAGAGACCCAGTACTTC.

The chain recombines TRBV5-1 with TRBJ1-1; unclear D gene. The CDR3 extends over 14 amino acids. Trimming pared 1 base from V and 2 bases from J, leaving 9 bases between. Germline V gene lookup returns CDR1 SGHRS and CDR2 YFSETQ. CDR3 protein: CASSLTVPNTEAFF. For the CDR3, the DNA is TGCGCCAGCAGCTTGACAGTCCCAAACACTGAAGCTTTCTTT.

In this sample, this clonotype turned up a few times. CDR3: CASSETGIWGYTF. DNA for the CDR3: TGTGCCAGCAGTGAAACGGGGATCTGGGGCTACACCTTC. The chain employs TRBV25-1 and TRBJ1-2, with no clear D. V was trimmed by 2 bases and J by 8 bases, leaving 12 bases between them. The CDR3 runs to 13 residues. The germline V gene has CDR1 MGHDK and CDR2 SYGVNS.

The V gene is TRBV20-1, the J gene TRBJ1-5, with D unresolved. Germline CDR1 DFQATT, CDR2 SNEGSKA (reference sequence). Trimming removed 3 bases at V and 2 bases at J, with 14 bases between. CDR3 length: 15 residues. CDR3 sequence: CSARAGWVGNQPQHF. The CDR3 DNA follows: TGCAGTGCTAGGGCTGGATGGGTGGGCAATCAGCCCCAGCATTTT.

This clonotype was picked up a small number of times. V and J are TRBV7-2 and TRBJ2-3; the match to TRBD2 covers 10 bases. The CDR3 consists of 17 residues. V dropped 3 bases and J dropped 0; count of bases not matched to a gene: 6. Germline V lookup: CDR1 SGHTA, CDR2 FQGNSA. CDR3 in DNA: TGTGCCAGCAGCTTTCAAACTAGCGGGGTTAGCACAGATACGCAGTATTTT. It codes for CASSFQTSGVSTDTQYF.

This clonotype was detected a few times. The chain employs TRBV4-3 and TRBJ1-2; 8 bases agree with TRBD1. The germline gives CDR1 LGHNA, CDR2 YSLEER. CDR3 length equals 16 residues. V shed 1 base, J shed 4 bases, and the junction held 8 bases outside the gene matches. Here the CDR3 reads CASSQGAGTGIYGYTF. The CDR3 region has the DNA TGCGCCAGCAGCCAAGGAGCCGGGACAGGAATCTATGGCTACACCTTC.

V gene TRBV20-1 combines with J gene TRBJ2-7; TRBD2 aligns across 9 bases. This CDR3 has 15 residues. CDR1 is DFQATT, CDR2 SNEGSKA, per germline (reference sequence). Trimming removed 0 bases from V and 3 bases from J; junction bases left unmatched: 6. Here the CDR3 reads CSARDVAGGNYEQYF. As DNA, the CDR3 is TGCAGTGCTAGAGATGTGGCGGGAGGGAACTACGAGCAGTACTTC.

With respect to this clonotype: Compared with germline, one end of the junction differs, possibly owing to a read error. The gene calls are TRBV7-2 and TRBJ2-3; D ambiguous. This CDR3 spans 13 amino acids. Germline CDR1 SGHTA, CDR2 FQGNSA. The DNA for the CDR3 is TGTGCCAGCAGCGTAGCCAGGACAGATACGCAGTATTTT. Its translation is CASSVARTDTQYF.

This clonotype was found a few times. The chain carries TRBV29-1 and TRBJ2-6, with TRBD1 as a possible D gene (6 bases). Germline V CDR1 and CDR2: SQVTM, ANQGSEA. Trimming removed 6 bases at V and 0 bases at J, with 21 bases between. The CDR3 has 18 amino acids. As DNA, the CDR3 is TGCAGCGTGGGAAACGTGGACAGCTACGGCTCTGGGGCCAACGTCCTGACTTTC. It encodes CSVGNVDSYGSGANVLTF.

In its sample, this clonotype was seen a few times. The rearrangement joins TRBV12-3 or TRBV12-4 to TRBJ2-7; 8 bases are a match to TRBD1. J was trimmed by 2 bases and V by 6 bases; bases with no gene match: 9. This CDR3 has 15 residues. The CDR3 sequence is CASSRSPGQAYEQYF. CDR3 in DNA: TGTGCCAGCAGCCGATCTCCGGGACAGGCCTACGAGCAGTACTTC.

This clonotype was recorded a few times. The chain combines TRBV12-3 or TRBV12-4 with TRBJ2-7; 8 nucleotides line up with TRBD1. V dropped 5 bases and J dropped 2; count of bases not matched to a gene: 8. The CDR3 has 15 amino acids. The CDR3 DNA follows: TGTGCCAGCAGTCGACAGGGGAATGGGGCCTACGAGCAGTACTTC. Protein: CASSRQGNGAYEQYF.

This clonotype was detected a few times. The chain recombines TRBV28 with TRBJ2-2; D possibly uses TRBD1 or TRBD2 (5 bases each). The CDR3 is 15 residues long. CDR1 is MDHEN, CDR2 SYDVKM, per germline. Trimming pared 7 bases from V and 6 bases from J, leaving 18 bases between. CDR3 residues: CASTPSTGAAGELFF. CDR3 DNA: TGTGCCAGCACCCCTTCCACCGGGGCAGCCGGGGAGCTGTTTTTT.

This clonotype was counted only a few times. The chain links TRBV5-4 to TRBJ2-3; TRBD1 matches at 8 bases. CDR3 size: 14 residues. V was clipped by 4 bases and J by 6 bases; unmatched bases: 7. Germline lookup yields CDR1 SGHNT and CDR2 YYREEE (reference sequence). The CDR3 DNA reads as TGTGCCAGCAGCGTTGACAGGGGAGGTGATACGCAGTATTTT. Translating it yields CASSVDRGGDTQYF. Variable domain in full (rest from reference TRBV5-4 and TRBJ2-3): ETGVTQSPTHLIKTRGQQVTLRCSSQSGHNTVSWYQQALGQGPQFIFQYYREEENGRGNFPPRFSGLQFPNYSSELNVNALELDDSALYLCASSVDRGGDTQYFGPGTRLTVL.

The V call is TRBV12-3 or TRBV12-4, the J call TRBJ2-3, with TRBD2 matching over 7 bases. After removal of 6 bases from V and 7 bases from J, the junction contained 13 bases not matched to a gene. The CDR3 sequence is 15 residues long. CDR3 DNA sequence: TGTGCCAGCAGGTCTTTGCGGGGAGGGAGAAATACGCAGTATTTT. Protein product: CASRSLRGGRNTQYF.

This clonotype was counted between two and nine times. The chain joins TRBV3-1 to TRBJ1-2, with TRBD1 identical over 9 bases. The CDR3 is 17 residues long. Losses at the gene ends were 4 bases for V and 6 bases for J; bases not matched to a gene: 15. Germline CDR1 and CDR2: LGHDT and YNNKEL (reference sequence). The CDR3 DNA reads TGTGCCAGCAGCCCACGGGACAGGGACTACCTTTGGAATGGCTACACCTTC. Translated, it gives CASSPRDRDYLWNGYTF.

This clonotype was picked up a small number of times. This chain connects TRBV20-1 to TRBJ1-1; no clear D. The CDR3 runs to 18 residues. CDR1 and CDR2 from the germline V gene are DFQATT and SNEGSKA (reference sequence). V lost 0 bases and J 0 bases, leaving 20 bases between the germline ends. CDR3 loop: CSARESMVFTALNTEAFF. The CDR3 coding sequence is TGCAGTGCTAGAGAAAGTATGGTTTTTACGGCCCTGAACACTGAAGCTTTCTTT.